What follows is one T cell receptor beta chain and its context. Its antigen is unknown. The table came from immunoSEQ multiplex PCR; TCRdb's copy has only in-frame clones and leaves some out. The table has 9,000 to 15,000 clones, just under 97% seen once. The entry originates in a study of T cells and Merkel cell carcinoma outcomes. Whole-study findings and limits: Reportedly, T-cell repertoire with density predicts Merkel cell carcinoma outcomes.

The sequence was obtained from a human donor with Merkel cell carcinoma. Sample: tumor tissue from Merkel cell carcinoma.

The CDR3 loop is CASSSPQTEAFF. CDR3 DNA: TGCGCCAGCAGCTCCCCACAAACTGAAGCTTTCTTT. The V gene is TRBV5-1, the J gene TRBJ1-1; D remains unclear. The CDR3 covers 12 residues. Trimming took 3 bases from V and 5 from J, leaving 8 bases between them. Germline CDR1 is SGHRS and CDR2 is YFSETQ.